This entry lists 6 T cell receptor beta chains sequenced from one sample in a study of T cells in Graves' hyperthyroidism and ophthalmopathy. RNA transcripts provided the source from which TCR beta CDR3 regions were amplified. RT-PCR in the first round (using the HTBI primer set) targeted the TCR CDR3. TCRdb analysed the multiplex PCR reads with MiXCR anew, one entry per CDR3 protein. Among roughly 840,000 distinct CDR3 sequences listed, over 35% were seen once. The material sequenced was blood. Receptor source: a man between 18 and 35 years old with Graves' hyperthyroidism.

The chain joins TRBV6-5 to TRBJ2-7, with TRBD2 matching 10 bases. This CDR3 contains 15 residues. CDR1 is MNHEY and CDR2 is SVGAGI in the germline V gene. V shed 4 bases, J shed 2 bases, and the junction held 5 bases outside the gene matches. In nucleotides, the CDR3 is TGTGCCAGCAGTTCCTGGACTAGCGGCACCTACGAGCAGTACTTC. It yields the protein CASSSWTSGTYEQYF.

The chain joins TRBV7-2 to TRBJ2-7; no clear D. In germline, CDR1 is SGHTA, CDR2 FQGNSA. The CDR3 consists of 14 residues. Trimming took 5 bases from V and 2 from J, leaving 13 bases between them. CDR3 sequence: CASSPGWATYEQYF. The DNA of the CDR3 is TGTGCCAGCAGCCCCGGGTGGGCAACCTACGAGCAGTACTTC.

V is TRBV20-1 and J is TRBJ2-7; 8 bases match TRBD2. There are 16 residues in the CDR3. V lost 8 bases, J lost 6 bases, and 21 bases stayed unmatched. CDR1 is DFQATT, CDR2 SNEGSKA, per germline (reference sequence). CDR3 region: CSTQLIAGGPPGEQYF. The DNA of the CDR3 is TGCAGTACCCAACTTATTGCGGGGGGCCCCCCAGGCGAGCAGTACTTC.

The V and J genes are TRBV10-3 and TRBJ1-5; D may be TRBD1 (6 bases). Trimming removed 8 bases at V and 3 bases at J, with 14 bases between. Germline V gene sequence: CDR1 ENHRY, CDR2 SYGVKD. The CDR3 sequence is 14 residues long. The CDR3 coding sequence is TGTGCCATCGCTAGTACAGGGTCCAATCAGCCCCAGCATTTT. This translates into CAIASTGSNQPQHF.

The rearrangement joins TRBV10-3 to TRBJ2-7; TRBD2 matches 11 bases. CDR1 is ENHRY, CDR2 SYGVKD, per germline. This CDR3 is built from 15 residues. J lost 4 bases, V lost 0 bases, and 2 bases had no gene match. DNA for the CDR3: TGTGCCATCAGTGAGTCACTAGCGGGGGCTTACGAGCAGTACTTC. This translates into CAISESLAGAYEQYF.

The V gene is TRBV7-9, the J gene TRBJ2-2, with 12 bases lining up with TRBD2. The CDR3 spans 16 residues. V dropped 4 bases and J dropped 4; count of bases not matched to a gene: 4. CDR1 SEHNR and CDR2 FQNEAQ come from the germline V gene (reference sequence). DNA of the CDR3: TGTGCCAGCAGCTCCCTAGCGGGAGGGATCACCGGGGAGCTGTTTTTT. Protein product: CASSSLAGGITGELFF.